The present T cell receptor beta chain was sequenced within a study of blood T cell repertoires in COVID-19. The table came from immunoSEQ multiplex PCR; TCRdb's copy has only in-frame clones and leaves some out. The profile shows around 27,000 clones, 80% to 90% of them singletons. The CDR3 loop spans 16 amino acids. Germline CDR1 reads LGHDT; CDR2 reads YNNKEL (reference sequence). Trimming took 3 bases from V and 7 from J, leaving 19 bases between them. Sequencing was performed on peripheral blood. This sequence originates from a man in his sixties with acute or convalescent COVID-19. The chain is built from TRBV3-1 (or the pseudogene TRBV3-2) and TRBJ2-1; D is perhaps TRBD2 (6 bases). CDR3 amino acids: CASSQEGTDIRNEQFF. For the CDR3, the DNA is TGTGCCAGCAGCCAGGAGGGGACCGATATACGGAATGAGCAGTTCTTC.